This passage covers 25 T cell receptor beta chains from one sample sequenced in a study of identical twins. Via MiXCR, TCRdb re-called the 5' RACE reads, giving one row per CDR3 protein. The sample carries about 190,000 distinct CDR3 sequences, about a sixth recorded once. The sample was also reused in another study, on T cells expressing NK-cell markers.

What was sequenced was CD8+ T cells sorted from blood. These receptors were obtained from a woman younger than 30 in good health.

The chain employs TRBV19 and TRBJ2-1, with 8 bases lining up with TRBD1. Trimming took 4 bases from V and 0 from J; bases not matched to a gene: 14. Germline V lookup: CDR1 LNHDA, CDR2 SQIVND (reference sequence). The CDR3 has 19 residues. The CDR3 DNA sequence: TGTGCCAGTAGTAACGACTACCCACAGGGGGGTGACTCCTACAATGAGCAGTTCTTC. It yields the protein CASSNDYPQGGDSYNEQFF.

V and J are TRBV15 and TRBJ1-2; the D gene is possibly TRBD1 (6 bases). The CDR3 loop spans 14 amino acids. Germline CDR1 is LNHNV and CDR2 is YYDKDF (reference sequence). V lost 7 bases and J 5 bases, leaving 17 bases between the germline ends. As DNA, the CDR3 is TGTGCCACCAACCTCGACAGGACGGGATATGGCTACACCTTC. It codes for CATNLDRTGYGYTF.

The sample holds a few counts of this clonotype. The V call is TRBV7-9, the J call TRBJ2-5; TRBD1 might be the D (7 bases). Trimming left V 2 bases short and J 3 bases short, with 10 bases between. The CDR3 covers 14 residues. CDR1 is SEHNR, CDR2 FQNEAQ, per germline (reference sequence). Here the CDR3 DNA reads TGTGCCAGCAGCTTACAGGGGGGCGAAGAGACCCAGTACTTC. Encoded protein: CASSLQGGEETQYF.

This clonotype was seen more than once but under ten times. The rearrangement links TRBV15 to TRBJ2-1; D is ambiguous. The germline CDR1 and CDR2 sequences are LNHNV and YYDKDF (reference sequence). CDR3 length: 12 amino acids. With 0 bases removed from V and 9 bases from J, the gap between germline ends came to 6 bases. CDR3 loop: CATSRDNPEQFF. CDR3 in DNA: TGTGCCACCAGCAGAGACAATCCTGAGCAGTTCTTC.

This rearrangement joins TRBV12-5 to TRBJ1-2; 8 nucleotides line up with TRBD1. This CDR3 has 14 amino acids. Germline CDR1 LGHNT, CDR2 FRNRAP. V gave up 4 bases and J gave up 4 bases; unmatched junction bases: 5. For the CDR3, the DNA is TGTGCTAGTGGTTCGGGACAGGCGACCTATGGCTACACCTTC. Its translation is CASGSGQATYGYTF. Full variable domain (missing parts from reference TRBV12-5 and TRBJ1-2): DARVTQTPRHKVTEMGQEVTMRCQPILGHNTVFWYRQTMMQGLELLAYFRNRAPLDDSGMPKDRFSAEMPDATLATLKIQPSEPRDSAVYFCASGSGQATYGYTFGSGTRLTVV.

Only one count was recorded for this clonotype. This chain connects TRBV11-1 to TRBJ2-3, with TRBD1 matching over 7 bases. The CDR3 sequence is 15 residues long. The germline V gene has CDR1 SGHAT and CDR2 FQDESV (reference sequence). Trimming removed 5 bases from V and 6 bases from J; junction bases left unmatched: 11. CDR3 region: CASSNRQGVEDTQYF. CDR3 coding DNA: TGTGCCAGCAGCAACCGACAGGGCGTTGAGGATACGCAGTATTTT. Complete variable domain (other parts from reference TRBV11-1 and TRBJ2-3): EAEVAQSPRYKITEKSQAVAFWCDPISGHATLYWYRQILGQGPELLVQFQDESVVDDSQLPKDRFSAERLKGVDSTLKIQPAELGDSAMYLCASSNRQGVEDTQYFGPGTRLTVL.

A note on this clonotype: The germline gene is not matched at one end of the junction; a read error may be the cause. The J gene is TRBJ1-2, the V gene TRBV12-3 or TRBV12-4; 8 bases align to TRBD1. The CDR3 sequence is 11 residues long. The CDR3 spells CATEQGDGYTF. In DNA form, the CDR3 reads TGCGCCACCGAACAGGGGGATGGCTACACCTTC.

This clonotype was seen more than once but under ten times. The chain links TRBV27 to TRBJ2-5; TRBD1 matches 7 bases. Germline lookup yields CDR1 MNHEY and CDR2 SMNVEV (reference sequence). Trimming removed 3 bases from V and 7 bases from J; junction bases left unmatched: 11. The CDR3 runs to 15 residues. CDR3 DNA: TGTGCCAGCAGTTTGGGGGCAGGGGGAATCGTGACCCAGTACTTC. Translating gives CASSLGAGGIVTQYF.

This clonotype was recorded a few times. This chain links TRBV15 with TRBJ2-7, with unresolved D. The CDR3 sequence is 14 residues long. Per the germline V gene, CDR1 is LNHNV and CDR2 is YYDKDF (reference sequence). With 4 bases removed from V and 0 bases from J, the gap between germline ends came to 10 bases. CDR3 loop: CATSTIQSSYEQYF. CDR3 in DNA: TGTGCCACCAGCACCATACAGAGCTCCTACGAGCAGTACTTC.

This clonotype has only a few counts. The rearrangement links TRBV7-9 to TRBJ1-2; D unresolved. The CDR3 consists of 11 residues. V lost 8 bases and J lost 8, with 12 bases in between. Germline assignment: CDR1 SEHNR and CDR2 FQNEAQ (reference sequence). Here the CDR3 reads CASGSGPGYTF. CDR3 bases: TGTGCCAGCGGAAGCGGGCCGGGCTACACCTTC.

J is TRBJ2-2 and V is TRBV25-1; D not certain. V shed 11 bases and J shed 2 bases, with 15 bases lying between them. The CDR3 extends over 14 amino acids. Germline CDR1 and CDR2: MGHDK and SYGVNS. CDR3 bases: TGTGCCGCCAGCGATCGGGCTAACACCGGGGAGCTGTTTTTT. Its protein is CAASDRANTGELFF.

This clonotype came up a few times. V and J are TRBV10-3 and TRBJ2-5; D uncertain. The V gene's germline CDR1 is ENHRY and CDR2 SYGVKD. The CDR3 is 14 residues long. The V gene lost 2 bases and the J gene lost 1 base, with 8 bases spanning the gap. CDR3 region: CAISEQRSQETQYF. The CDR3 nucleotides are TGTGCCATCAGTGAGCAGCGAAGCCAAGAGACCCAGTACTTC.

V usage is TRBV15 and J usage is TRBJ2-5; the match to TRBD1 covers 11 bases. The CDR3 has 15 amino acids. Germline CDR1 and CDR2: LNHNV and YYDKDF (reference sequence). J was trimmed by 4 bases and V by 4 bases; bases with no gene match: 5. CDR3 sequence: CATSIRTGGTETQYF. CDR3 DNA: TGTGCCACCAGCATCAGGACAGGGGGCACAGAGACCCAGTACTTC.

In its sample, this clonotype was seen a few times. The CDR3 DNA follows: TGTGCCAGTAGTATAATGGGTTATAGCAATCAGCCCCAGCATTTT. Translation: CASSIMGYSNQPQHF. The rearrangement links TRBV19 to TRBJ1-5; D gene unclear. This CDR3 comprises 15 residues. The germline V gene has CDR1 LNHDA and CDR2 SQIVND (reference sequence). Between the trimmed V and J ends, which lost 2 bases and 0 bases, there was a span of 8 bases.

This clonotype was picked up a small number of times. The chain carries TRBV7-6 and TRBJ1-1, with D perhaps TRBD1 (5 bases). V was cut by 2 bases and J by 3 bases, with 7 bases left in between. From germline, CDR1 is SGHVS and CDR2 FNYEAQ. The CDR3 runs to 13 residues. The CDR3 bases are TGTGCCAGCAGCTTATTAGGGGACACTGAAGCTTTCTTT. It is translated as CASSLLGDTEAFF.

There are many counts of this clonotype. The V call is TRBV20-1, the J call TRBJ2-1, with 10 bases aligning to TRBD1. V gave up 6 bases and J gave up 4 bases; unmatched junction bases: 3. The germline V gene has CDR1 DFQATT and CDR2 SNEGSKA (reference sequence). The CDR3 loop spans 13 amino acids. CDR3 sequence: CSAQGQGYNEQFF. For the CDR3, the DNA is TGCAGTGCCCAGGGACAGGGGTACAATGAGCAGTTCTTC.

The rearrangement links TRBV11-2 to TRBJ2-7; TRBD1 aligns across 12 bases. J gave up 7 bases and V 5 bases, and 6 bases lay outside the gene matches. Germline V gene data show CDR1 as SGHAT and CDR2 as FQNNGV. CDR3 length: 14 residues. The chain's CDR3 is CASSPGQGAGEQYF. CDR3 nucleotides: TGTGCCAGCAGCCCGGGACAGGGGGCTGGGGAGCAGTACTTC.

The CDR3 is CASSEVDGELFF. The CDR3 DNA reads as TGTGCCAGCAGTGAGGTGGACGGGGAGCTGTTTTTT. V is TRBV25-1 and J is TRBJ2-2, with D hard to call. The CDR3 loop spans 12 amino acids. The germline V and J ends were trimmed by 3 bases and 7 bases, with 6 bases remaining between them. CDR1 is MGHDK and CDR2 is SYGVNS in the germline V gene. The full variable domain, rest sourced from reference TRBV25-1 and TRBJ2-2, is EADIYQTPRYLVIGTGKKITLECSQTMGHDKMYWYQQDPGMELHLIHYSYGVNSTEKGDLSSESTVSRIRTEHFPLTLESARPSHTSQYLCASSEVDGELFFGEGSRLTVL.

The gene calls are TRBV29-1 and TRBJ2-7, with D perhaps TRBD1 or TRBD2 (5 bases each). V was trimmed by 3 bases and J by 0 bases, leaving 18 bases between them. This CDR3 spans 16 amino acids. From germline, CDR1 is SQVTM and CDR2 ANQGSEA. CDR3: CSVEGIRDRTSYEQYF. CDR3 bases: TGCAGCGTTGAGGGAATCCGGGACCGGACCTCCTACGAGCAGTACTTC.

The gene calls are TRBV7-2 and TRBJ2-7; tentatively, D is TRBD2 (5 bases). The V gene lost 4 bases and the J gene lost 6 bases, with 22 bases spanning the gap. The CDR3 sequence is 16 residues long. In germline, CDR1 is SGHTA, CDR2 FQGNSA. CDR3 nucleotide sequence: TGTGCCAGCAGCTCCTCGGCGGGTGGAAGAGCTGGCGAGCAGTACTTC. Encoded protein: CASSSSAGGRAGEQYF. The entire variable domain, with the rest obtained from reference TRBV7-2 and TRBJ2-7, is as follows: GAGVSQSPSNKVTEKGKDVELRCDPISGHTALYWYRQSLGQGLEFLIYFQGNSAPDKSGLPSDRFSAERTGGSVSTLTIQRTQQEDSAVYLCASSSSAGGRAGEQYFGPGTRLTVT.

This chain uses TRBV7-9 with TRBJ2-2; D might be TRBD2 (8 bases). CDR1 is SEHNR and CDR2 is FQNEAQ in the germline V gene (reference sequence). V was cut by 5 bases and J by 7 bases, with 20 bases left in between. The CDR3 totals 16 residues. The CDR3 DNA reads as TGTGCCAGCAGCCCTAGGAATAGCGGGACAGTCGGGGAGCTGTTTTTT. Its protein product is CASSPRNSGTVGELFF.

The CDR3 is CASSAVGVSYNEQFF. In DNA, the CDR3 is TGTGCCAGCAGCGCCGTGGGGGTTTCCTACAATGAGCAGTTCTTC. V is TRBV9 and J is TRBJ2-1; D possibly matches TRBD1 or TRBD2 (5 bases each). V was shortened by 3 bases and J by 1 base, with 11 bases between the two germline ends. CDR3 length: 15 residues. The germline V gene encodes CDR1 SGDLS and CDR2 YYNGEE.

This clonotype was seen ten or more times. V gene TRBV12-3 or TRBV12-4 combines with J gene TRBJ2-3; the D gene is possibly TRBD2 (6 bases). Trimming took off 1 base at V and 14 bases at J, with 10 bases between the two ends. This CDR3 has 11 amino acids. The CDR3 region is CASSLGLVAYF. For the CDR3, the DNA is TGTGCCAGCAGTTTAGGACTAGTAGCGTATTTT.

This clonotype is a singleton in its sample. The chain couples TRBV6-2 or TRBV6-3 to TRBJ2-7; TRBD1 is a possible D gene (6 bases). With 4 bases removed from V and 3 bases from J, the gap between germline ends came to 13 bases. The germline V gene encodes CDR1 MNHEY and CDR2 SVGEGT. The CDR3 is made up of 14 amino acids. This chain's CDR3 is CASSWAGEVYEQYF. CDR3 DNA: TGTGCCAGCAGTTGGGCAGGGGAAGTCTACGAGCAGTACTTC.

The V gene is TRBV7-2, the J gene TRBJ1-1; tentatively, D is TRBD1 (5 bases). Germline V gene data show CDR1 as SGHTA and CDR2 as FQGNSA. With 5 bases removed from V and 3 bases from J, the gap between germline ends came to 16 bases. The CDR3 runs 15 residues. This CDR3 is CASSPWGVDDTEAFF. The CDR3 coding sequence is TGTGCCAGCAGCCCATGGGGGGTAGATGACACTGAAGCTTTCTTT.